These T cell receptor beta chains were read from a single sample in a study of blood T cells in healthy people across ages. TCRdb re-derived calls from the 5' RACE reads in MiXCR, one entry per CDR3 protein. The sample records some 670,000 distinct CDR3 sequences, 52% being singletons. The source material was blood. Source of these receptors: a woman of 80 years or more in good health. The CDR3 runs from the conserved cysteine through the conserved F or W. The order of the fields is V gene, CDR3 protein.

V: TRBV13
CDR3: CASSPRTSGVYAEQYF

V: TRBV4-1
CDR3: CASSQGLAGIYEQYF

V: TRBV12-3/TRBV12-4
CDR3: CASSLEVGGRSGANVLTF

V: TRBV2
CDR3: CASTTIQSNQPQHF

V: TRBV27
CDR3: CASIGQGRTEAFF

V: TRBV7-3
CDR3: CASSATSGRYNEQFF

V: TRBV15
CDR3: CATSSDRSSYEQYF

V: TRBV6-2/TRBV6-3
CDR3: CASSYQPGLPRDEQFF

V: TRBV2
CDR3: CASRKTLNTEAFF

V: TRBV20-1
CDR3: CSARPIEAELAKNIQYF

V: TRBV7-2
CDR3: CASSLAGIAREKLFF

V: TRBV6-2/TRBV6-3
CDR3: CASRRTNGRALGELFF

V: TRBV28
CDR3: CASLDRPDTQYF

V: TRBV25-1
CDR3: CASSEYDRGYGYTF

V: TRBV20-1
CDR3: CSARRSGSYNEQFF

V: TRBV6-6
CDR3: CASTARTGPDTQYF

V: TRBV20-1
CDR3: CSARDRRVQETQYF

V: TRBV20-1
CDR3: CSAIQGSYQPQHF

V: TRBV5-1
CDR3: CASSPSAPGTEAFF

V: TRBV7-2
CDR3: CASSHKGGQEYTQYF

V: TRBV5-1
CDR3: CASSLGRGTTRAATYNEQFF

V: TRBV3-1
CDR3: CASSLGQMNTEAFF

V: TRBV20-1
CDR3: CSASNAGVHETQYF

V: TRBV5-1
CDR3: CASSLVEVSSYNEQFF

V: TRBV6-5
CDR3: CATSYSRDSDAKNIQYF

V: TRBV6-5
CDR3: CACGPVPSYGYTF